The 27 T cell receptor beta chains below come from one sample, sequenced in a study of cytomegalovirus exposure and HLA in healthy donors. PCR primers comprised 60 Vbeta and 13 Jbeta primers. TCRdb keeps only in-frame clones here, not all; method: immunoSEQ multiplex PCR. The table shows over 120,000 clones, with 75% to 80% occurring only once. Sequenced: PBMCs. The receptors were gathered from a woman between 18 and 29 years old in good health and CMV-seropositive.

The DNA for the CDR3 is TGTGCCAGCAGCCCCAGGGGGGAGGATGGCTACACCTTC. Translating it yields CASSPRGEDGYTF. The V gene is TRBV6-5, the J gene TRBJ1-2, with TRBD1 matching over 7 bases. V lost 6 bases, J lost 6 bases, and 7 bases stayed unmatched. The CDR3 loop spans 13 amino acids. The germline gives CDR1 MNHEY, CDR2 SVGAGI.

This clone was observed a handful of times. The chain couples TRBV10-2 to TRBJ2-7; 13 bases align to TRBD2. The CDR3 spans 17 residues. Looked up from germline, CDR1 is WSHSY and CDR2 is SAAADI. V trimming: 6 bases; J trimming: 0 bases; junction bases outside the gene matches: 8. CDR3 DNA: TGCGCCAGCAGGCGGGGGACTAGCGGGGCTGACTCCTACGAGCAGTACTTC. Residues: CASRRGTSGADSYEQYF.

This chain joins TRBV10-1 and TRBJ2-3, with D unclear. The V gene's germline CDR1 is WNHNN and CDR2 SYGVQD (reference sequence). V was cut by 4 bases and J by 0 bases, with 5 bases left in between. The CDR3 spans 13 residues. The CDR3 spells CASSATSTDTQYF. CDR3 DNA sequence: TGCGCCAGCAGTGCAACTAGCACAGATACGCAGTATTTT.

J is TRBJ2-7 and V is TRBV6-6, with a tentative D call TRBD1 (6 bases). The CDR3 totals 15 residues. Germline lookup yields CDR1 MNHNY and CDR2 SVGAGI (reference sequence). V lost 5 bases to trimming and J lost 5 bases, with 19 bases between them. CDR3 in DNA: TGTGCCAGCAGTCTGATAGGAAACAGGGTCGACGAGCAGTACTTC. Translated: CASSLIGNRVDEQYF.

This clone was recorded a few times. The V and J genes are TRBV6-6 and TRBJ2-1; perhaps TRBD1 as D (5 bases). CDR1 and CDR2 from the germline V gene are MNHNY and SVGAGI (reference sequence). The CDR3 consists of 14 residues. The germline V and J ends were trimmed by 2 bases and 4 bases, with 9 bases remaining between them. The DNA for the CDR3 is TGTGCCAGCAGTTACGTTAGGGGTTACAATGAGCAGTTCTTC. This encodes CASSYVRGYNEQFF.

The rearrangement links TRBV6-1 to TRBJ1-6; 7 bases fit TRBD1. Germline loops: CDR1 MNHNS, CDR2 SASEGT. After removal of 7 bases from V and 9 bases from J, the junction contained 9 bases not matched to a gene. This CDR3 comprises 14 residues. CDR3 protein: CASTMTGISSPLHF. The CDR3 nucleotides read TGTGCCAGCACCATGACAGGGATCAGTTCACCCCTCCACTTT.

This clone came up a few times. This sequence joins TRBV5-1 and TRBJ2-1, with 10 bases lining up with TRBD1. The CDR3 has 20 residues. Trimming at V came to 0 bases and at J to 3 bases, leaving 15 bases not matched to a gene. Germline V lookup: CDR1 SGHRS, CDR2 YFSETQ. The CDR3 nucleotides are TGCGCCAGCAGCTTGGTACCGGGACAGGGGTTTGCCTTGAACTACAATGAGCAGTTCTTC. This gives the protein CASSLVPGQGFALNYNEQFF.

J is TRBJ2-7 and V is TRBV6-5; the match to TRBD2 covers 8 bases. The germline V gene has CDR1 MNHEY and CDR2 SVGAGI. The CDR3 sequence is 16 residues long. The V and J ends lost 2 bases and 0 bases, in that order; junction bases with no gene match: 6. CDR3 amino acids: CASSYLRGGSSYEQYF. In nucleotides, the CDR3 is TGTGCCAGCAGTTACCTTCGCGGGGGGAGCTCCTACGAGCAGTACTTC.

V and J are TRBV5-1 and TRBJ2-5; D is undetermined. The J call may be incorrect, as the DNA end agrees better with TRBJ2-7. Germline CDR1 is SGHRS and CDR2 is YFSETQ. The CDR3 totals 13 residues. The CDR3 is CASSAWASYEQYF. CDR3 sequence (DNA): TGCGCCAGCAGCGCCTGGGCCTCCTACGAGCAGTACTTC.

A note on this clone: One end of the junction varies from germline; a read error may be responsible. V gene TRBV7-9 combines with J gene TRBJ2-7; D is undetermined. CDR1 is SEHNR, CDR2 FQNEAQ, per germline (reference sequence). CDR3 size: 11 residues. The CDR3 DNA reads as TGTTCCAGCAGCTTACGGGACGAGCAGTACTTC. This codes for CSSSLRDEQYF.

The CDR3 loop reads CASSQAALAGWVETQYF. In DNA, the CDR3 is TGCGCCAGCAGCCAAGCTGCCCTAGCGGGGTGGGTTGAGACCCAGTACTTC. The rearrangement uses TRBV4-1 and TRBJ2-5; 9 nucleotides agree with TRBD2. V shed 1 base, J shed 5 bases, and the junction held 11 bases outside the gene matches. CDR1 and CDR2 from the germline V gene are MGHRA and YSYEKL. This CDR3 is built from 17 residues.

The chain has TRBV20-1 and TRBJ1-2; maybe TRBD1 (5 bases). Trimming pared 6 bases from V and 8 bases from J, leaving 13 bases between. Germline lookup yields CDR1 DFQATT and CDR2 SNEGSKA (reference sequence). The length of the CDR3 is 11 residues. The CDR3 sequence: CSATQDKGYTF. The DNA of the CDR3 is TGCAGTGCCACACAGGACAAAGGCTACACCTTC.

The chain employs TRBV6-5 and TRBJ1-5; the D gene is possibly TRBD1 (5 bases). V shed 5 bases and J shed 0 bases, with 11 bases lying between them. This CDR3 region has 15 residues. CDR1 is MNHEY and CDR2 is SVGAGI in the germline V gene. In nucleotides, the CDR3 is TGTGCCAGCAGTATTCAGGGTTATAGCAATCAGCCCCAGCATTTT. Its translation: CASSIQGYSNQPQHF.

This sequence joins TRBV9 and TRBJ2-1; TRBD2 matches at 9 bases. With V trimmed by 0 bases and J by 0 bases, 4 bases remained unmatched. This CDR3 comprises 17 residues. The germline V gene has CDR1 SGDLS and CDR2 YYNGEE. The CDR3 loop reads CASSVDAGGSSYNEQFF. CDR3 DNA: TGTGCCAGCAGCGTAGATGCGGGGGGGAGCTCCTACAATGAGCAGTTCTTC.

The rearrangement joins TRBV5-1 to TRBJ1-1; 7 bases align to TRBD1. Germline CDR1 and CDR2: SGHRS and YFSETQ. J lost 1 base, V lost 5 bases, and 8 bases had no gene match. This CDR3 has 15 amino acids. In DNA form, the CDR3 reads TGCGCCAGCAGGGCTGACGGACAGGAGAACACTGAAGCTTTCTTT. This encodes CASRADGQENTEAFF.

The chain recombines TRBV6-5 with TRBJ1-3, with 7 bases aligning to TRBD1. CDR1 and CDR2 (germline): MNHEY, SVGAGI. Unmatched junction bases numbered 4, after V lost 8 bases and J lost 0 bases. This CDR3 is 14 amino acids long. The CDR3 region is CASATGDSGNTIYF. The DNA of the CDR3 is TGTGCCAGCGCTACAGGGGACTCTGGAAACACCATATATTTT.

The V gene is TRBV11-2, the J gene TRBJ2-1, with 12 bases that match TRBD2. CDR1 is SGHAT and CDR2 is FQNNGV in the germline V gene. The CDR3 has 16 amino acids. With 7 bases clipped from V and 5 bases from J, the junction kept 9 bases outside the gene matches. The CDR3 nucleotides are TGTGCCAGCATACCCGGGACTAGCGGGCTCCACAATGAGCAGTTCTTC. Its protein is CASIPGTSGLHNEQFF.

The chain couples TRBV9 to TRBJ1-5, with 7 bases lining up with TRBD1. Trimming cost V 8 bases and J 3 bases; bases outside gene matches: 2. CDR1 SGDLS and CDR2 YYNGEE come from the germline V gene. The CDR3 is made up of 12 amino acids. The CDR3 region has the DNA TGTGCCAGTGGACAGGCCAATCAGCCCCAGCATTTT. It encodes CASGQANQPQHF.

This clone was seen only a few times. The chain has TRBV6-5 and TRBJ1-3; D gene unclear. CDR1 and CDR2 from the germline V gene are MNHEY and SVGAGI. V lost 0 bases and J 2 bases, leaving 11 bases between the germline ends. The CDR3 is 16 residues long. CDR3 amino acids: CASSYSFQVAGNTIYF. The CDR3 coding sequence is TGTGCCAGCAGTTACTCGTTTCAGGTCGCTGGAAACACCATATATTTT.

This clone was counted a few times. The CDR3 DNA follows: TGTGCCAGCAGTTTAGCGGGGGTCTCCTACGAGCAGTACTTC. Translating it yields CASSLAGVSYEQYF. The chain joins TRBV27 to TRBJ2-7; 7 nucleotides line up with TRBD2. CDR1 is MNHEY, CDR2 SMNVEV, per germline (reference sequence). Trimming cost V 2 bases and J 0 bases; bases outside gene matches: 1. CDR3 size: 14 residues.

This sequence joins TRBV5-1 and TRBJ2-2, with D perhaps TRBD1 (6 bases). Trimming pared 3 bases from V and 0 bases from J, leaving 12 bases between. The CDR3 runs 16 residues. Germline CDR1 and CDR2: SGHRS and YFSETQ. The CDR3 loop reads CASSSTGTTNTGELFF. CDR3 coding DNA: TGCGCCAGCAGCTCTACCGGGACAACGAACACCGGGGAGCTGTTTTTT.

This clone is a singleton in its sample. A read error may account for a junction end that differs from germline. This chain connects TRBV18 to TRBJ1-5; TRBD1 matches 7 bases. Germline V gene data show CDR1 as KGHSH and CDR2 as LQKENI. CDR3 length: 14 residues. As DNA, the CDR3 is TGTGCCAACTCAACACAGGGGATCGATCAGCCCCAGCATTTT. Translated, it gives CANSTQGIDQPQHF.

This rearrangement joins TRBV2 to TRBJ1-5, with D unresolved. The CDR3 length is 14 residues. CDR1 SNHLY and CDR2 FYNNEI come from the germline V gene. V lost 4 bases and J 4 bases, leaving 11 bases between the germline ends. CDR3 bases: TGTGCCAGCAGTGGGGCGAGCCCTAATCAGCCCCAGCATTTT. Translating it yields CASSGASPNQPQHF.

The CDR3, as DNA: TGCGCCAGCAGCCAGCATCTAGCGGGGGGTCCTTTGGGTCGCGAGCAGTTCTTC. This sequence encodes CASSQHLAGGPLGREQFF. The V gene is TRBV4-3, the J gene TRBJ2-1, with 11 bases identical to TRBD2. The CDR3 consists of 18 residues. The junction had 17 bases not matched to a gene; V was cut back by 3 bases and J by 10 bases. Germline V gene sequence: CDR1 LGHNA, CDR2 YSLEER.

DNA for the CDR3: TGCGCCAGCAGTGAACAGGGGCGGGCAGATACGCAGTATTTT. Protein product: CASSEQGRADTQYF. V gene TRBV10-1 combines with J gene TRBJ2-3, with TRBD1 matching over 7 bases. The junction had 4 bases not matched to a gene; V was cut back by 3 bases and J by 4 bases. The CDR3 is 14 residues long. CDR1 is WNHNN, CDR2 SYGVQD, per germline (reference sequence).

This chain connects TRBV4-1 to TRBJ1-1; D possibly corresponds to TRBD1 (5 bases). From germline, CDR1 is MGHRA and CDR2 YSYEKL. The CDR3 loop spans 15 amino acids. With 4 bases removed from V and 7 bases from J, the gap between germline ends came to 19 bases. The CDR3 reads CASSPPGGPGDEAFF. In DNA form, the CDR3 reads TGCGCCAGCAGCCCCCCGGGGGGTCCCGGGGATGAAGCTTTCTTT.

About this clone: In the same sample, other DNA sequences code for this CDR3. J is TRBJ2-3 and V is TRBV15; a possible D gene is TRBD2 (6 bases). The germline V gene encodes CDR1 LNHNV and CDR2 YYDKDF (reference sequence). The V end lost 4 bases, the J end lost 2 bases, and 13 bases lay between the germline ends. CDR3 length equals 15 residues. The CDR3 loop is CATSTRTTDTDTQYF. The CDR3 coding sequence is TGTGCCACCAGCACACGGACTACGGACACAGATACGCAGTATTTT. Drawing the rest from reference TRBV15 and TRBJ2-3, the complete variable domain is DAMVIQNPRYQVTQFGKPVTLSCSQTLNHNVMYWYQQKSSQAPKLLFHYYDKDFNNEADTPDNFQSRRPNTSFCFLDIRSPGLGDTAMYLCATSTRTTDTDTQYFGPGTRLTVL.